This is a list of T cell receptor beta chains from one sample in a study of blood T cell repertoires in COVID-19. TCRdb's copy holds only in-frame clones and misses some; the assay was immunoSEQ multiplex PCR. The table has about 360,000 clones, 65% to 85% seen once. Material: peripheral blood. The receptors come from a man aged 25-45 years with active or convalescent COVID-19. CDR3s include the opening cysteine and the closing phenylalanine or tryptophan. Each record gives: D gene, V gene, clone size, J gene, CDR3 protein, CDR3 DNA. D genes are given only for firm matches. Some rows have no size entry. The others give once, few or many, or a class for an expanded clone.

TRBD2	TRBV5-1	-	TRBJ2-1	CASSLKRGTYNEQFF	TGCGCCAGCAGCTTGAAGCGGGGGACCTACAATGAGCAGTTCTTC
-	TRBV6-5	-	TRBJ2-2	CASSRPGWRTGELFF	TGTGCCAGCAGTCGCCCTGGATGGAGGACCGGGGAGCTGTTTTTT
-	TRBV5-4	-	TRBJ1-4	CASSSSLGGRVEKLFF	TGTGCCAGCAGCTCCTCCCTCGGGGGGAGAGTTGAAAAACTGTTTTTT
-	TRBV27	-	TRBJ1-1	CASSLGVLTEAFF	TGTGCCAGCAGTCTGGGAGTGCTCACTGAAGCTTTCTTT
TRBD1	TRBV30	-	TRBJ1-2	CALNRQGEDGYTF	TGTGCCTTGAACAGACAGGGAGAAGATGGCTACACCTTC
TRBD2	TRBV19	-	TRBJ2-1	CASSRGGLAGANEQFF	TGTGCCAGTAGCCGGGGGGGACTAGCGGGAGCAAATGAGCAGTTCTTC
TRBD2	TRBV28	-	TRBJ2-7	CASSGLAGDGEQYF	TGTGCCAGCAGCGGACTAGCGGGAGATGGTGAGCAGTACTTC
-	TRBV11-3	few	TRBJ1-1	CASRTDMPNTEAFF	TGTGCCAGCAGGACCGACATGCCGAACACTGAAGCTTTCTTT
-	TRBV13	-	TRBJ1-1	CASSPPDRNTEAFF	TGTGCCAGCAGCCCACCGGACAGAAACACTGAAGCTTTCTTT
-	TRBV6-4	-	TRBJ1-1	CASSEGRGMRNTEAFF	TGTGCCAGCAGTGAGGGCAGGGGTATGAGAAACACTGAAGCTTTCTTT
-	TRBV30	-	TRBJ1-5	CATGGQDQPQHF	TGTGCTACGGGGGGGCAGGATCAGCCCCAGCATTTT
-	TRBV3-1/TRBV3-2	-	TRBJ2-5	CASSQEVGRNEETQYF	TGTGCCAGCAGCCAAGAGGTGGGGCGCAATGAAGAGACCCAGTACTTC
TRBD1	TRBV6-6	-	TRBJ1-2	CASSSPGQGGGYTF	TGTGCCAGCAGTTCCCCGGGACAGGGGGGTGGCTACACCTTC
TRBD2	TRBV13	once	TRBJ2-3	CASSWERERSTDTQYF	TGTGCCAGCAGCTGGGAGCGGGAAAGAAGCACAGATACGCAGTATTTT
-	TRBV21-1	once	TRBJ2-1	CASSKEQTSGNEQFF	TGTGCCAGCAGCAAAGAGCAGACTAGCGGCAATGAGCAGTTCTTC
TRBD2	TRBV28	many	TRBJ2-2	CASRSIAGDTGELFF	TGTGCCAGCAGATCTATAGCGGGAGACACCGGGGAGCTGTTTTTT
TRBD1	TRBV11-3	-	TRBJ2-7	CASTTRTGVGYEQYF	TGTGCCAGCACGACCCGGACAGGGGTAGGCTACGAGCAGTACTTC
TRBD1	TRBV29-1	-	TRBJ1-1	CSVWTGNTEAFF	TGCAGCGTTTGGACAGGCAACACTGAAGCTTTCTTT
-	TRBV2	few	TRBJ1-2	CASSGLNYGYTF	TGTGCCAGCAGTGGACTTAACTATGGCTACACCTTC
-	TRBV30	-	TRBJ1-2	CAWSQYTNYGYTF	TGTGCCTGGAGTCAGTACACTAACTATGGCTACACCTTC
-	TRBV30	once	TRBJ1-6	CAWTLRGTNSPLHF	TGTGCCTGGACCCTCCGGGGGACTAATTCACCCCTCCACTTT
-	TRBV7-3	-	TRBJ1-5	CASSLTPAERRGHNQPQHF	TGTGCCAGCAGCTTAACGCCCGCCGAGAGAAGGGGCCACAATCAGCCCCAGCATTTT
-	TRBV28	-	TRBJ1-4	CASSFPVAEKLFF	TGTGCCAGCAGTTTCCCCGTGGCTGAAAAACTGTTTTTT
-	TRBV18	-	TRBJ2-3	CASRTGTGGTDTQYF	TGTGCCAGCCGGACCGGGACGGGGGGCACAGATACGCAGTATTTT
-	TRBV24-1	-	TRBJ2-3	CATSTSRGPTDTQYF	TGTGCCACCTCGACTAGTAGGGGACCCACAGATACGCAGTATTTT
-	TRBV12-3/TRBV12-4	-	TRBJ1-1	CASKEMNTEAFF	TGTGCCAGCAAGGAGATGAACACTGAAGCTTTCTTT
-	TRBV7-9	-	TRBJ1-2	CASTVGGGWPTNYGYTF	TGTGCCAGCACCGTGGGAGGAGGGTGGCCAACTAACTATGGCTACACCTTC
TRBD1	TRBV23-1	-	TRBJ2-5	CASRGTGTRQGPETQYF	TGCGCCAGCAGGGGAACGGGTACGCGACAGGGCCCAGAGACCCAGTACTTC
-	TRBV30	once	TRBJ2-7	CAWSRELGYEQYF	TGTGCCTGGAGTCGGGAATTAGGCTACGAGCAGTACTTC
-	TRBV9	-	TRBJ1-2	CASSVKGGSYGYTF	TGTGCCAGCAGCGTAAAGGGGGGGAGCTATGGCTACACCTTC
TRBD1	TRBV7-2	-	TRBJ2-2	CASSDYRGRNTGELFF	TGTGCCAGCAGCGATTACAGGGGTCGAAACACCGGGGAGCTGTTTTTT
-	TRBV5-6	-	TRBJ2-1	CASSFGGSYNEQFF	TGTGCCAGCAGCTTTGGGGGGAGCTACAATGAGCAGTTCTTC
TRBD2	TRBV6-2/TRBV6-3	-	TRBJ2-1	CASSLLAGGTSSYNEQFF	TGTGCCAGCAGTCTTCTAGCGGGGGGGACGAGCTCCTACAATGAGCAGTTCTTC
-	TRBV14	-	TRBJ2-2	CASSQEASLGYTGELFF	TGTGCCAGCAGCCAAGAGGCCAGTTTGGGCTACACCGGGGAGCTGTTTTTT
-	TRBV6-8	-	TRBJ2-7	CASSSSDRVFYEQYF	-
TRBD1	TRBV6-5	-	TRBJ1-4	CASSYNRGSRRKLFF	TGTGCCAGCAGTTACAACAGGGGGTCGAGGCGGAAACTGTTTTTT
-	TRBV9	-	TRBJ1-4	CASSGGGRLNEKLFF	TGTGCCAGCAGCGGAGGCGGCAGACTTAATGAAAAACTGTTTTTT
-	TRBV19	-	TRBJ1-6	CASSLAGVLNSPLHF	TGTGCCAGTAGTCTCGCGGGGGTTCTTAATTCACCCCTCCACTTT
-	TRBV6-5	-	TRBJ1-1	CASSYSMRGIRTEAFF	TGTGCCAGCAGTTACTCGATGAGAGGGATTAGGACTGAAGCTTTCTTT
TRBD1	TRBV5-4	-	TRBJ1-4	CASSLNPLGTGGPTNEKLFF	TGTGCCAGCAGCCTAAACCCCCTCGGGACAGGGGGCCCAACTAATGAAAAACTGTTTTTT
-	TRBV6-2/TRBV6-3	-	TRBJ1-1	CASSYSGVTEAFF	TGTGCCAGCAGTTACTCCGGGGTCACTGAAGCTTTCTTT
-	TRBV4-1	once	TRBJ1-4	CASSQGVGVEKLFF	TGCGCCAGCAGCCAAGGGGTCGGGGTCGAAAAACTGTTTTTT
-	TRBV4-2	-	TRBJ1-5	CASSPAGKAQPQHF	TGTGCCAGCAGCCCGGCAGGGAAGGCTCAGCCCCAGCATTTT
TRBD2	TRBV7-3	-	TRBJ2-7	CASRIGGEDFSYEQYF	TGTGCCAGCAGAATCGGGGGGGAGGACTTCTCCTACGAGCAGTACTTC
-	TRBV7-3	-	TRBJ2-1	CASSSGMGLGSYNEQFF	TGTGCCAGCAGCTCAGGGATGGGACTCGGCTCCTACAATGAGCAGTTCTTC
-	TRBV5-1	-	TRBJ2-2	CASRPQGTGELFF	TGCGCCAGCAGACCTCAGGGTACCGGGGAGCTGTTTTTT
TRBD1	TRBV5-5	-	TRBJ2-5	CASSPGQGVIEETQYF	TGTGCCAGCAGTCCGGGACAGGGGGTAATAGAGGAGACCCAGTACTTC
-	TRBV6-6	many	TRBJ2-1	CASSSAGVMQFF	TGTGCCAGCAGCTCCGCTGGAGTTATGCAGTTCTTC